One sample yielded the 19 T cell receptor beta chains listed below, sequenced in a study of regulatory T cells in long-lasting Graves disease (dated by TCRdb to about 2021). Library prep was done by multiplex PCR. The sequencing machine was an Illumina HiSeq 4000. TCR beta libraries were built with iRepertoire HTBI primers and Arm-PCR amplification of CDR3 regions. TCRdb reanalyzed the raw reads on its own, using fastp at Q25 for trimming and MiXCR for clone calling, and kept in-frame beta chains. Each record represents a unique CDR3 protein, reported with the most common genes and DNA among its rows. The sample profile shows more than 300,000 distinct CDR3 sequences; 15% to 17% of them were found once. In total, the top ten clones hold about a fifth of the sample. Per the publication, the time point label means: newly diagnosed GD, antithyroid drugs for less than 3 months. RNA was extracted from PBMCs in TRIzol for both TCR sequencing and RNA sequencing.

The starting material was peripheral blood mononuclear cells (PBMCs), obtained at new diagnosis, from a patient treated with antithyroid drugs. The receptor source for this set is a female donor with Graves disease.

Only a few counts were recorded for this clonotype. This chain uses TRBV15 with TRBJ2-7; D is uncertain. This CDR3 comprises 12 residues. V gave up 0 bases and J gave up 6 bases, with 6 bases separating them. The germline CDR1 and CDR2 sequences are LNHNV and YYDKDF (reference sequence). The CDR3: CATSRDRGEQYF. The CDR3 nucleotides read TGTGCCACCAGCAGAGATCGAGGCGAGCAGTACTTC.

This clonotype was detected only a few times. J is TRBJ1-2 and V is TRBV10-1, with unresolved D. V was clipped by 6 bases and J by 0 bases, with 8 bases between them. CDR1 WNHNN and CDR2 SYGVQD come from the germline V gene (reference sequence). The CDR3 is made up of 13 amino acids. CDR3 amino acids: CASSVNPNYGYTF. CDR3 DNA: TGCGCCAGCAGCGTGAACCCTAACTATGGCTACACCTTC.

In this sample, this clonotype turned up many times. This CDR3 is CASSINTYGYTF. The CDR3 DNA follows: TGTGCCAGTAGTATAAACACCTATGGCTACACCTTC. The chain carries TRBV19 and TRBJ1-2, with D unclear. The CDR3 is 12 amino acids. The V and J ends lost 2 bases and 4 bases respectively, with 5 bases between them. CDR1 and CDR2 from the germline V gene are LNHDA and SQIVND (reference sequence).

As regards this clonotype: This may stem from a read error, because a much larger clone lies one nucleotide away. This chain links TRBV27 with TRBJ1-5; maybe TRBD1 (5 bases). The ends were cut back, 8 bases at V and 0 bases at J, with 8 bases in the middle. This CDR3 contains 13 residues. Germline-derived CDR1 and CDR2 are MNHEY and SMNVEV (reference sequence). CDR3 DNA: TGTGCCAGCGGGGGGATTAGCAATCAGCCCCAGCATTTT. This sequence encodes CASGGISNQPQHF.

J is TRBJ2-3 and V is TRBV12-3 or TRBV12-4; D is perhaps TRBD1 or TRBD2 (6 bases each). V was trimmed by 2 bases and J by 3 bases, leaving 12 bases between them. The CDR3 spans 15 residues. Here the CDR3 reads CASSLRGQKTDTQYF. The DNA for the CDR3 is TGTGCCAGCAGTTTACGGGGGCAGAAAACAGATACGCAGTATTTT.

The sample holds one count of this clonotype. V is TRBV20-1 and J is TRBJ2-2; TRBD2 agrees at 8 bases. The V and J ends lost 3 bases and 5 bases, in that order; junction bases with no gene match: 8. This CDR3 is 15 amino acids long. CDR1 is DFQATT, CDR2 SNEGSKA, per germline (reference sequence). CDR3 region: CSASTGSGGTGELFF. Written as DNA, the CDR3 is TGCAGTGCTAGCACAGGGTCGGGGGGGACCGGGGAGCTGTTTTTT.

This clonotype was found many times. This sequence joins TRBV9 and TRBJ2-1, with D possibly being TRBD1 or TRBD2 (5 bases each). The CDR3 runs to 13 residues. V was shortened by 2 bases and J by 8 bases, with 11 bases between the two germline ends. CDR1 and CDR2 (germline): SGDLS, YYNGEE. The CDR3 reads CASSVGVGDEQFF. The CDR3 bases are TGTGCCAGCAGCGTGGGGGTCGGGGATGAGCAGTTCTTC.

This clonotype occurred a few times. The J gene is TRBJ2-5, the V gene TRBV5-6; weak D call: TRBD1 (5 bases). CDR1 is SGHDT, CDR2 YYEEEE, per germline. The CDR3 is 14 amino acids. The germline V and J ends were trimmed by 3 bases and 1 base, with 10 bases remaining between them. The CDR3: CASSSPGFQETQYF. The CDR3 region has the DNA TGTGCCAGCAGCTCACCAGGGTTCCAAGAGACCCAGTACTTC.

This clonotype was observed at least ten times. V is TRBV3-1 and J is TRBJ2-7, with 12 bases aligning to TRBD2. Germline V CDR1 and CDR2: LGHDT, YNNKEL (reference sequence). With 2 bases clipped from V and 5 bases from J, the junction kept 10 bases outside the gene matches. CDR3 length: 17 residues. CDR3 coding DNA: TGTGCCAGCAGCCAACCTAGGGCTAGCGGGAGGGGAGACGAGCAGTACTTC. Protein product: CASSQPRASGRGDEQYF.

The table lists this clonotype with a few counts. This chain uses TRBV10-3 with TRBJ1-2, with a tentative D call TRBD1 (5 bases). Germline-derived CDR1 and CDR2 are ENHRY and SYGVKD. This CDR3 comprises 13 residues. Trimming shortened V by 0 bases and J by 6 bases, and 8 bases separated the two germline ends. In nucleotides, the CDR3 is TGTGCCATCAGTGAGTCAAGGGACGATGGCTACACCTTC. Translated: CAISESRDDGYTF.

This clonotype was detected many times. The chain carries TRBV5-1 and TRBJ1-6, with 7 bases that match TRBD1. This CDR3 contains 14 residues. Trimming took 2 bases from V and 8 from J; bases not matched to a gene: 4. Germline lookup yields CDR1 SGHRS and CDR2 YFSETQ. CDR3 coding DNA: TGCGCCAGCAGCTTTGAGACAGGGTATTCACCCCTCCACTTT. Translated, it gives CASSFETGYSPLHF.

This clonotype came up many times. The chain combines TRBV2 with TRBJ1-1, with D possibly matching TRBD1 (5 bases). With 5 bases removed from V and 0 bases from J, the gap between germline ends came to 10 bases. The germline CDR1 and CDR2 sequences are SNHLY and FYNNEI. CDR3 length: 14 residues. In nucleotides, the CDR3 is TGTGCCAGCAGTATGACAGAAATGAACACTGAAGCTTTCTTT. This codes for CASSMTEMNTEAFF.

The chain is built from TRBV20-1 and TRBJ2-7; the D is unclear. Trimming pared 1 base from V and 3 bases from J, leaving 10 bases between. From germline, CDR1 is DFQATT and CDR2 SNEGSKA (reference sequence). There are 13 residues in the CDR3. CDR3 sequence (DNA): TGCAGTGCTAGAGGCCGGAAGGACTACGAGCAGTACTTC. It yields the protein CSARGRKDYEQYF.

This clonotype was counted at least ten times. The chain employs TRBV6-2 or TRBV6-3 and TRBJ2-3; a possible D gene is TRBD2 (6 bases). CDR1 MNHEY and CDR2 SVGEGT come from the germline V gene. The CDR3 runs 17 residues. V lost 6 bases and J 5 bases, leaving 24 bases between the germline ends. In DNA, the CDR3 is TGTGCCAGCAGCAACTCTCTCACCCTAGCGTTCTTAGATACGCAGTATTTT. Translating it yields CASSNSLTLAFLDTQYF.

This clonotype came up many times. The genes are TRBV27 and TRBJ1-2; 9 nucleotides match TRBD1. With 4 bases clipped from V and 4 bases from J, the junction kept 13 bases outside the gene matches. From germline, CDR1 is MNHEY and CDR2 SMNVEV (reference sequence). There are 17 residues in the CDR3. CDR3 amino acids: CASSSPTKQGAPYGYTF. The CDR3 DNA follows: TGTGCCAGCAGTTCCCCAACGAAACAGGGGGCTCCCTATGGCTACACCTTC.

This clonotype occurred many times. The chain combines TRBV5-1 with TRBJ1-1, with D perhaps matching TRBD1 (6 bases). The CDR3 covers 12 residues. Trimming took off 2 bases at V and 6 bases at J, with 8 bases between the two ends. In germline, CDR1 is SGHRS, CDR2 YFSETQ. This chain's CDR3 is CASSLTGPEAFF. In nucleotides, the CDR3 is TGCGCCAGCAGCTTAACAGGGCCTGAAGCTTTCTTT. Full variable domain (missing parts from reference TRBV5-1 and TRBJ1-1): KAGVTQTPRYLIKTRGQQVTLSCSPISGHRSVSWYQQTPGQGLQFLFEYFSETQRNKGNFPGRFSGRQFSNSRSEMNVSTLELGDSALYLCASSLTGPEAFFGQGTRLTVV.

The V gene is TRBV5-1, the J gene TRBJ2-1; tentative D call: TRBD2 (5 bases). CDR3 length: 15 residues. Trimming cost V 4 bases and J 6 bases, with 17 bases left between them. CDR1 is SGHRS and CDR2 is YFSETQ in the germline V gene. In DNA, the CDR3 is TGCGCCAGCAGCCCCTCTTCCGGGATAGGCAATGAGCAGTTCTTC. Its protein product is CASSPSSGIGNEQFF.

There are many counts of this clonotype. This chain links TRBV12-3 or TRBV12-4 with TRBJ1-1, with TRBD1 as a possible D gene (6 bases). The CDR3 length is 14 residues. Trimming stripped 10 bases from V and 5 bases from J, with 20 bases between. The DNA for the CDR3 is TGTGCCACTAGGGACAACGCACCGGGGACTGAAGCTTTCTTT. Its protein product is CATRDNAPGTEAFF.

Ten or more counts support this clonotype. The genes are TRBV4-3 and TRBJ2-7; TRBD1 or TRBD2 may be the D gene (5 bases each). The germline gives CDR1 LGHNA, CDR2 YSLEER. Trimming pared 0 bases from V and 0 bases from J, leaving 15 bases between. The CDR3 has 17 residues. CDR3 nucleotides: TGCGCCAGCAGCCAAGATCGAACGGCAGGGAGCTCCTACGAGCAGTACTTC. This sequence encodes CASSQDRTAGSSYEQYF.